These T cell receptor beta chains were read from a single sample in a study of blood T cell repertoires in COVID-19. The data were produced by immunoSEQ multiplex PCR, yet TCRdb's version contains in-frame clones alone and is incomplete. Here the sample spans under 450,000 clones, more than 75% being singletons. The sequenced sample was peripheral blood. These receptors originate from a human donor with acute or convalescent COVID-19. The donor label of this sample is uncertain. Each CDR3 is given with its conserved first and last residue. D genes are given only for firm matches. Only part of the rows carry a size: once, few, many, or a class if the clone is expanded.

>16|NA|TRBV7-9|TRBJ1-4|TRBD1
CASSPPRQGGSEKLFF
TGTGCCAGCAGCCCTCCTCGACAGGGGGGAAGTGAAAAACTGTTTTTT
>13|NA|TRBV20-1|TRBJ1-2|TRBD1
CSASQGTGRGYTF
TGCAGTGCTAGTCAGGGGACAGGGCGCGGCTACACCTTC
>18|NA|TRBV28|TRBJ2-3|NA
CASRIIPSTGYSTDTQYF
TGTGCCAGCAGGATCATCCCCTCGACAGGCTATAGCACAGATACGCAGTATTTT
>20|NA|TRBV18|TRBJ2-1|TRBD2
CASSPRSLASGGASYNEQFF
TGTGCCAGCTCACCACGTTCTTTGGCTAGCGGGGGGGCCAGCTACAATGAGCAGTTCTTC
>14|NA|TRBV5-1|TRBJ2-1|TRBD1
CASSRGQGYNEQFF
TGCGCCAGCAGCCGGGGACAGGGCTATAATGAGCAGTTCTTC
>18|NA|TRBV7-2|TRBJ2-3|TRBD2
CASSLVGTSGGSTDTQYF
TGTGCCAGCAGCTTAGTTGGGACTAGCGGGGGGTCCACAGATACGCAGTATTTT
>17|once|TRBV6-2/TRBV6-3|TRBJ2-2|TRBD2
CASSSRTSATNTGELFF
TGTGCCAGCAGTTCTCGAACTAGCGCAACGAACACCGGGGAGCTGTTTTTT
>13|NA|TRBV29-1|TRBJ2-3|TRBD1
CSVANIQGDTQYF
TGCAGCGTTGCAAACATACAGGGGGATACGCAGTATTTT
>16|NA|TRBV7-6|TRBJ2-1|NA
CASSPRFAGIGDEQFF
TGTGCCAGCAGCCCCCGATTTGCGGGCATAGGTGATGAGCAGTTCTTC
>14|NA|TRBV5-1|TRBJ2-5|TRBD1
CASSLGTRGETQYF
TGCGCCAGCAGCTTGGGGACCAGGGGGGAGACCCAGTACTTC
>14|NA|TRBV4-1|TRBJ1-1|TRBD1
CASSRQGVNTEAFF
TGCGCCAGCAGCCGGCAGGGGGTTAACACTGAAGCTTTCTTT
>15|many|TRBV2|TRBJ2-1|TRBD1
CASSGETGGFNEQFF
TGTGCCAGCAGCGGAGAGACAGGGGGCTTCAATGAGCAGTTCTTC
>15|NA|TRBV11-2|TRBJ1-1|NA
CASSTLDRVNTEAFF
TGTGCCAGCAGCACCCTAGACAGAGTGAACACTGAAGCTTTCTTT
>15|NA|TRBV2|TRBJ1-2|TRBD1
CASGEDRSGVYGYTF
TGTGCCAGCGGAGAGGACAGGAGCGGAGTTTATGGCTACACCTTC
>14|NA|TRBV5-1|TRBJ2-3|NA
CASSLESGRNTQYF
TGCGCCAGCAGCTTGGAATCAGGGCGGAATACGCAGTATTTT
>18|NA|TRBV28|TRBJ1-2|TRBD1
CASSTSPLDQGAQSGYTF
TGTGCCAGCAGTACTTCCCCTCTTGACCAGGGGGCGCAGAGTGGCTACACCTTC
>17|NA|TRBV15|TRBJ1-4|NA
CATSRVNVGRGNEKLFF
TGTGCCACCAGCAGAGTTAATGTAGGCCGGGGAAATGAAAAACTGTTTTTT
>13|once|TRBV25-1|TRBJ2-1|NA
CASTYRAYNEQFF
TGTGCCAGCACCTACAGGGCGTACAATGAGCAGTTCTTC
>19|NA|TRBV14|TRBJ1-2|TRBD1
CASSQTVPGTGAVVAGYTF
TGTGCCAGCAGCCAAACAGTTCCGGGGACAGGGGCGGTCGTCGCCGGCTACACCTTC
>13|NA|TRBV10-3|TRBJ1-2|NA
CAIWAGVGRGYTF
TGTGCCATCTGGGCAGGGGTGGGTCGAGGCTACACCTTC
>14|few|TRBV5-1|TRBJ2-2|TRBD1
CASRTGASTGELFF
TGCGCCAGCAGAACAGGGGCAAGTACCGGGGAGCTGTTTTTT
>14|NA|TRBV5-1|TRBJ2-1|NA
CASSLVGGNNEQFF
TGCGCCAGCAGCTTGGTTGGCGGCAACAATGAGCAGTTCTTC
>14|NA|TRBV30|TRBJ1-1|NA
CAWSPGLTGAEAFF
TGTGCCTGGAGTCCGGGACTCACTGGCGCTGAAGCTTTCTTT
>14|NA|TRBV5-1|TRBJ1-4|TRBD1
CASSLQGTNEKLFF
TGCGCCAGCAGCTTACAGGGGACTAATGAAAAACTGTTTTTT
>13|NA|TRBV18|TRBJ2-1|NA
CASSPRNYNEQFF
TGTGCCAGCTCACCACGTAACTACAATGAGCAGTTCTTC
>16|NA|TRBV19|TRBJ2-2|NA
CASSIWDTVNTGELFF
TGTGCCAGTAGTATTTGGGACACTGTGAACACCGGGGAGCTGTTTTTT
>13|once|TRBV30|TRBJ1-1|NA
CAWKGWANTEAFF
TGTGCCTGGAAGGGGTGGGCGAACACTGAAGCTTTCTTT
>12|NA|TRBV30|TRBJ2-7|NA
CAWSPGSYGQYF
TGTGCCTGGAGCCCGGGATCGTACGGGCAGTACTTC
>15|NA|TRBV5-5|TRBJ2-7|NA
CASSLERVGSYEQYF
TGTGCCAGCAGCTTGGAACGGGTCGGGTCCTACGAGCAGTACTTC
>15|NA|TRBV28|TRBJ1-6|NA
CASSFLSSYNSPLHF
TGTGCCAGCAGTTTCCTTAGCTCCTATAATTCACCCCTCCACTTT
>17|NA|TRBV5-1|TRBJ2-3|TRBD2
CASSLGRGAGVGDTQYF
TGCGCCAGCAGCTTGGGCCGGGGAGCGGGGGTCGGCGATACGCAGTATTTT
>15|once|TRBV28|TRBJ1-1|TRBD1
CASSSTGGGLGEAFF
TGTGCCAGCAGTTCGACAGGGGGGGGCCTTGGGGAAGCTTTCTTT
>15|NA|TRBV28|TRBJ1-6|TRBD1
CASSTLQGAGSPLHF
TGTGCCAGCAGCACCTTACAGGGGGCCGGATCACCCCTCCACTTT
>13|many|TRBV2|TRBJ1-2|TRBD1
CASSVNRGSGYTF
TGTGCCAGCAGTGTTAACAGGGGAAGTGGCTACACCTTC
>18|few|TRBV7-8|TRBJ1-4|TRBD1
CASSLTLFRDSLNEKLFF
TGTGCCAGCAGCCTTACCCTTTTCCGGGACAGTCTTAATGAAAAACTGTTTTTT
>13|NA|TRBV11-2|TRBJ1-2|NA
CASSLDGLDGYTF
TGTGCCAGCAGCTTAGATGGACTCGATGGCTACACCTTC
>15|NA|TRBV18|TRBJ1-1|TRBD1
CASSPRQGARTEAFF
TGTGCCAGCTCACCTAGACAGGGGGCGAGGACTGAAGCTTTCTTT
>12|NA|TRBV6-6|TRBJ2-1|NA
CASSQGLNEQFF
TGTGCCAGCAGTCAAGGACTCAATGAGCAGTTCTTC
>16|NA|TRBV4-1|TRBJ1-4|TRBD1
CASSQAGGRGSEKLFF
TGCGCCAGCAGCCAAGCAGGGGGCAGGGGGAGTGAAAAACTGTTTTTT
>13|NA|TRBV7-8|TRBJ1-2|TRBD1
CASSARVGGGYTF
TGTGCCAGCAGCGCCAGGGTAGGGGGCGGCTACACCTTC
>13|NA|TRBV11-3|TRBJ1-3|NA
CASSSGSGNTIYF
TGTGCCAGCAGCTCGGGTTCTGGAAACACCATATATTTT
>17|NA|TRBV5-5|TRBJ2-2|TRBD2
CASSPHPTSQHTGELFF
TGTGCCAGCAGCCCCCATCCGACTAGCCAACACACCGGGGAGCTGTTTTTT
>15|NA|TRBV5-4|TRBJ1-2|TRBD1
CASSAPGQGLYGYTF
TGTGCCAGCAGCGCGCCGGGACAGGGTCTCTATGGCTACACCTTC
>14|NA|TRBV5-4|TRBJ1-2|NA
CASSLMFRSDGYTF
TGTGCCAGCAGCCTCATGTTCCGATCGGATGGCTACACCTTC
>13|few|TRBV6-5|TRBJ2-1|NA
CASTNQVGQEQFF
TGTGCCAGCACCAACCAGGTGGGGCAAGAGCAGTTCTTC
>14|NA|TRBV3-1/TRBV3-2|TRBJ1-1|NA
CASSPLRRNTEAFF
TGTGCCAGCAGCCCGCTGAGGCGGAACACTGAAGCTTTCTTT
>15|NA|TRBV29-1|TRBJ1-1|TRBD1
CSARGIGGLNTEAFF
TGCAGCGCTAGAGGGATAGGGGGCCTGAACACTGAAGCTTTCTTT